The 27 T cell receptor beta chains reported below all come from one sample, sequenced in a study of spatial heterogeneity in lung cancer. Study-wide results and limits: Tumor mutation count correlated with how many alpha and beta TCRs expanded intratumorally.

The antigens of these receptors remain unknown. TCRdb reanalysed the 5' RACE reads using MiXCR and keeps one entry per CDR3 protein. This repertoire shows 7,000 to 9,500 distinct CDR3 sequences, roughly 7% found once; its top ten account for 8.3%. Time point of the sample: sample taken at primary tumor resection. The sample was lung tumor tissue, taken at surgery. These receptors were taken from a male donor with early-stage non-small cell lung cancer.

This clonotype counts as medium-sized. The chain carries TRBV11-2 and TRBJ2-3; 9 bases fit TRBD2. V was pared by 2 bases and J by 1 base, with 16 bases of the junction left unmatched. Germline values: CDR1 SGHAT, CDR2 FQNNGV. The CDR3 runs to 20 residues. The CDR3 is CASSLRPWLAGLAGTDTQYF. The CDR3 DNA sequence: TGTGCCAGCAGCTTACGTCCCTGGCTAGCGGGACTAGCCGGCACAGATACGCAGTATTTT.

By share, this clonotype counts as medium-sized. This chain connects TRBV18 to TRBJ1-1; TRBD1 matches at 8 bases. The length of the CDR3 is 13 residues. CDR1 and CDR2 from the germline V gene are KGHSH and LQKENI. J lost 6 bases, V lost 6 bases, and 6 bases had no gene match. CDR3 sequence (DNA): TGTGCCAGCTCGCCAGGGGGCAGAGCTGAAGCTTTCTTT. It translates to CASSPGGRAEAFF.

This clonotype was counted ten times or more. J is TRBJ2-1 and V is TRBV12-3 or TRBV12-4; perhaps TRBD1 as D (6 bases). The V and J ends lost 1 base and 12 bases respectively, with 22 bases between them. The CDR3 spans 16 residues. The CDR3 coding sequence is TGTGCCAGCAGTTTAGGGGGACAAGTTCCCCCAGCTAGGCAGTTCTTC. It encodes CASSLGGQVPPARQFF.

In this sample, this clonotype turned up many times. The CDR3 sequence: CASSAVWNHEQYF. The CDR3 DNA follows: TGTGCCAGCAGTGCTGTTTGGAACCACGAGCAGTACTTC. The genes are TRBV6-1 and TRBJ2-7; the D is unclear. The CDR3 is 13 amino acids. CDR1 and CDR2 (germline): MNHNS, SASEGT. V shed 4 bases and J shed 5 bases, with 12 bases lying between them.

Sample share makes this clonotype medium-sized. The chain couples TRBV19 to TRBJ2-7; possible D gene TRBD2, 5 bases. Germline loops: CDR1 LNHDA, CDR2 SQIVND (reference sequence). Trimming took off 6 bases at V and 2 bases at J, with 8 bases between the two ends. The CDR3 is made up of 12 amino acids. The CDR3 spells CASRGGTYEQYF. CDR3 nucleotides: TGTGCCAGTAGAGGAGGAACCTACGAGCAGTACTTC.

This clonotype is medium-sized by share. The chain uses TRBV5-5 and TRBJ2-7; possibly TRBD1 for D (6 bases). V lost 4 bases and J lost 0, with 20 bases in between. The germline V gene has CDR1 SGHKS and CDR2 YYEKEE (reference sequence). CDR3 length equals 17 residues. CDR3 bases: TGTGCCAGCAGCCATCGCCAGACAGGTTCCTACTCCTACGAGCAGTACTTC. This encodes CASSHRQTGSYSYEQYF.

By frequency in the sample, this clonotype is medium-sized. The chain employs TRBV27 and TRBJ1-5; 7 bases are shared with TRBD1. Germline CDR1 reads MNHEY; CDR2 reads SMNVEV (reference sequence). Trimming took 3 bases from V and 11 from J; bases not matched to a gene: 13. CDR3 length: 15 amino acids. The CDR3 DNA is TGTGCCAGCAGTTTGGTCAGGACAGGTCAATCAGCCCAGCATTTT. This translates into CASSLVRTGQSAQHF.

This sequence joins TRBV13 and TRBJ1-1; D is perhaps TRBD1 (5 bases). The CDR3 consists of 14 residues. Germline CDR1 and CDR2: PRHDT and FYEKMQ (reference sequence). Trimming pared 5 bases from V and 2 bases from J, leaving 12 bases between. The CDR3 nucleotides read TGTGCCAGCAGCGTCCCCAGGGCCAACACTGAAGCTTTCTTT. It is translated as CASSVPRANTEAFF.

Within the sample, this clonotype is medium-sized. The genes are TRBV5-1 and TRBJ2-3; tentative D call: TRBD1 (6 bases). This CDR3 is 18 amino acids long. Germline V lookup: CDR1 SGHRS, CDR2 YFSETQ. V was cut by 1 base and J by 2 bases, with 20 bases left in between. CDR3 nucleotide sequence: TGCGCCAGCAGCTTGCGGAACCGGACAGCTACTCTCACAGATACGCAGTATTTT. Its protein product is CASSLRNRTATLTDTQYF.

This clonotype was counted many times. This sequence joins TRBV9 and TRBJ2-2, with D hard to call. Trimming pared 4 bases from V and 2 bases from J, leaving 15 bases between. Germline loops: CDR1 SGDLS, CDR2 YYNGEE. The CDR3 contains 16 residues. The CDR3 DNA is TGTGCCAGCAGCCCGACCGACCCGCTAAACACCGGGGAGCTGTTTTTT. Protein sequence: CASSPTDPLNTGELFF.

This clonotype is medium-sized. The rearrangement uses TRBV5-1 and TRBJ1-6; no definite D call. V dropped 2 bases and J dropped 9 bases, with 12 bases sitting between them. The CDR3 runs to 14 residues. Germline values: CDR1 SGHRS, CDR2 YFSETQ. CDR3 in DNA: TGCGCCAGCAGCTTAGGACCCCGGGGTTCACCCCTCCACTTT. The encoded protein is CASSLGPRGSPLHF. Looking up the rest from reference TRBV5-1 and TRBJ1-6 gives the full variable domain: KAGVTQTPRYLIKTRGQQVTLSCSPISGHRSVSWYQQTPGQGLQFLFEYFSETQRNKGNFPGRFSGRQFSNSRSEMNVSTLELGDSALYLCASSLGPRGSPLHFGNGTRLTVT.

This clonotype is categorized as medium-sized. J is TRBJ2-4 and V is TRBV20-1; 8 nucleotides line up with TRBD2. Germline CDR1 is DFQATT and CDR2 is SNEGSKA (reference sequence). V shed 3 bases and J 0 bases; nucleotides not matched to a gene: 19. The length of the CDR3 is 20 residues. The CDR3 nucleotides are TGCAGTGCTAGTAAACCGGCGGGAGGAGTGCTGAGACTAGCCAAAAACATTCAGTACTTC. Protein: CSASKPAGGVLRLAKNIQYF.

This clonotype is termed medium-sized. V and J are TRBV5-4 and TRBJ1-4; D might be TRBD1 (5 bases). The germline V gene encodes CDR1 SGHNT and CDR2 YYREEE (reference sequence). The CDR3 is made up of 14 amino acids. V was clipped by 4 bases and J by 6 bases, with 13 bases between them. The CDR3 DNA reads TGTGCCAGCAGCCTGGGGGGGATTGATGAAAAACTGTTTTTT. Residues: CASSLGGIDEKLFF.

By proportion, this clonotype is medium-sized (0.01 to 0.1%). The rearrangement uses TRBV4-3 and TRBJ2-3; 7 positions agree with TRBD2. V shed 1 base and J 11 bases; nucleotides not matched to a gene: 12. The V gene's germline CDR1 is LGHNA and CDR2 YSLEER. CDR3 size: 15 residues. The DNA of the CDR3 is TGCGCCAGCAGCCAAGTGGGGGACTATAGCGGCAGGCAGTATTTT. As protein: CASSQVGDYSGRQYF.

By frequency in the sample, this clonotype is medium-sized. V and J are TRBV20-1 and TRBJ2-2; 8 bases fit TRBD2. CDR3 size: 15 residues. Per germline, CDR1 DFQATT and CDR2 SNEGSKA (reference sequence). The ends lost 1 base at V and 5 bases at J; junction bases unmatched: 6. The CDR3 is CSARGERGITGELFF. Written as DNA, the CDR3 is TGCAGTGCTAGAGGAGAGCGGGGGATTACCGGGGAGCTGTTTTTT.

This clonotype has at least ten counts. The chain couples TRBV29-1 to TRBJ2-3, with a weak D call TRBD2 (6 bases). V lost 4 bases to trimming and J lost 0 bases, with 11 bases between them. The germline V gene has CDR1 SQVTM and CDR2 ANQGSEA. The CDR3 totals 14 residues. CDR3 nucleotide sequence: TGCAGCGTTGCAGTAGGGACTAGCACAGATACGCAGTATTTT. Its protein product is CSVAVGTSTDTQYF.

This clonotype was counted at least ten times. The gene calls are TRBV30 and TRBJ2-2; TRBD1 matches at 9 bases. The V and J ends lost 7 bases and 5 bases, in that order; junction bases with no gene match: 14. This CDR3 is built from 16 residues. The germline V gene encodes CDR1 GTSNPN and CDR2 SVGIG (reference sequence). The CDR3 nucleotides read TGTGCCTCCCGTCGGCCCCGGGACAGGGTGACCGGGGAGCTGTTTTTT. Its protein is CASRRPRDRVTGELFF.

V gene TRBV20-1 combines with J gene TRBJ1-5, with 12 bases that match TRBD1. V trimming: 3 bases; J trimming: 4 bases; junction bases outside the gene matches: 1. CDR1 is DFQATT and CDR2 is SNEGSKA in the germline V gene (reference sequence). This CDR3 is built from 14 residues. The CDR3 loop reads CSARGQGANQPQHF. Written as DNA, the CDR3 is TGCAGTGCTAGGGGACAGGGGGCGAATCAGCCCCAGCATTTT.

V gene TRBV7-2 combines with J gene TRBJ1-5; TRBD1 agrees at 10 bases. This CDR3 is 18 amino acids long. V was pared by 4 bases and J by 6 bases, with 15 bases of the junction left unmatched. From germline, CDR1 is SGHTA and CDR2 FQGNSA. CDR3 protein: CASSSNMPGTGVGQPQHF. The CDR3 DNA sequence: TGTGCCAGCAGCTCAAACATGCCCGGGACAGGGGTGGGTCAGCCCCAGCATTTT.

The sample holds a few counts of this clonotype. The chain carries TRBV28 and TRBJ1-2; tentatively, D is TRBD1 (5 bases). Between the trimmed V and J ends, which lost 5 bases and 6 bases, there was a span of 19 bases. This CDR3 is 15 amino acids long. The V gene's germline CDR1 is MDHEN and CDR2 SYDVKM. CDR3 amino acids: CASSPRGAPTHGYTF. Here the CDR3 DNA reads TGTGCCAGCAGTCCCAGAGGGGCCCCCACTCATGGCTACACCTTC.

This clonotype is deemed medium-sized. This rearrangement joins TRBV12-3 or TRBV12-4 to TRBJ2-2; D may correspond to TRBD1 or TRBD2 (6 bases each). There are 12 residues in the CDR3. The ends were cut back, 8 bases at V and 6 bases at J, with 10 bases in the middle. CDR3 residues: CASRRGAGELFF. Written as DNA, the CDR3 is TGTGCCAGCCGTAGGGGGGCCGGGGAGCTGTTTTTT.

This clonotype rates as medium-sized. V gene TRBV19 combines with J gene TRBJ2-4, with 7 bases fitting TRBD1. CDR3 length equals 15 residues. Trimming took 5 bases from V and 4 from J; bases not matched to a gene: 8. CDR1 and CDR2 (germline): LNHDA, SQIVND (reference sequence). The DNA for the CDR3 is TGTGCCAGTAGTCTAAGTTCGGGACAGAAAAACATTCAGTACTTC. Residues: CASSLSSGQKNIQYF.

This clonotype counts as medium-sized. For the CDR3, the DNA is TGCAGTGTTTCCGAGGCCGGCTATGGCTACACCTTC. Its protein product is CSVSEAGYGYTF. The chain uses TRBV29-1 and TRBJ1-2; D unclear. CDR1 is SQVTM, CDR2 ANQGSEA, per germline. The CDR3 extends over 12 amino acids.

This clonotype is termed medium-sized. V usage is TRBV6-1 and J usage is TRBJ2-3; D may be TRBD1 or TRBD2 (5 bases each). With 6 bases removed from V and 2 bases from J, the gap between germline ends came to 9 bases. This CDR3 comprises 13 residues. Per the germline V gene, CDR1 is MNHNS and CDR2 is SASEGT. The CDR3 nucleotides are TGTGCCAGCAGCGGGGCTCTCACAGATACGCAGTATTTT. Translated, it gives CASSGALTDTQYF.

In its sample, this clonotype ranks as medium-sized. The DNA for the CDR3 is TGTGCCAGCACGGGGTCAAATACAGATACGCAGTATTTT. Its protein product is CASTGSNTDTQYF. The chain is built from TRBV18 and TRBJ2-3; D possibly corresponds to TRBD2 (5 bases). The CDR3 contains 13 residues. V gave up 8 bases and J gave up 3 bases, with 12 bases separating them. CDR1 KGHSH and CDR2 LQKENI come from the germline V gene. Full variable domain (outside the CDR3, taken from reference TRBV18 and TRBJ2-3): NAGVMQNPRHLVRRRGQEARLRCSPMKGHSHVYWYRQLPEEGLKFMVYLQKENIIDESGMPKERFSAEFPKEGPSILRIQQVVRGDSAAYFCASTGSNTDTQYFGPGTRLTVL.

This clonotype is medium-sized in the sample. The V call is TRBV6-2 or TRBV6-3, the J call TRBJ1-6, with D possibly being TRBD1 (5 bases). The V gene lost 6 bases and the J gene lost 9 bases, with 15 bases spanning the gap. The CDR3 has 14 amino acids. The germline V gene encodes CDR1 MNHEY and CDR2 SVGEGT. The CDR3 DNA reads as TGTGCCAGCAGCCGCGGACAATCTGGTTCACCCCTCCACTTT. Translating it yields CASSRGQSGSPLHF.

This clonotype was recorded many times. The rearrangement uses TRBV20-1 and TRBJ2-7; D call uncertain. This CDR3 region has 14 residues. V dropped 1 base and J dropped 2 bases, with 12 bases sitting between them. Germline lookup yields CDR1 DFQATT and CDR2 SNEGSKA (reference sequence). In nucleotides, the CDR3 is TGCAGTGCTAGAGGGCCAGAGCAAACCTACGAGCAGTACTTC. It encodes CSARGPEQTYEQYF.